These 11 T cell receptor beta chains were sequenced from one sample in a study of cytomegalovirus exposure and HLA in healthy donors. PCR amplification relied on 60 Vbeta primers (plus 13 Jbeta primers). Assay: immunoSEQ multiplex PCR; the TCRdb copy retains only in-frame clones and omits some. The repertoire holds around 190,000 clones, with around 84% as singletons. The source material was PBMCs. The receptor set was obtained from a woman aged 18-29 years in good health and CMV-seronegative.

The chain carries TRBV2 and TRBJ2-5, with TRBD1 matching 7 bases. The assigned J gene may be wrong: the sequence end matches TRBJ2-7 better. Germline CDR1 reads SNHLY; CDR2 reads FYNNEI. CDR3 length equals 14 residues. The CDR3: CASASQGVWDEQYF. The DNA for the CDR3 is TGTGCCAGCGCCTCGCAGGGGGTCTGGGACGAGCAGTACTTC.

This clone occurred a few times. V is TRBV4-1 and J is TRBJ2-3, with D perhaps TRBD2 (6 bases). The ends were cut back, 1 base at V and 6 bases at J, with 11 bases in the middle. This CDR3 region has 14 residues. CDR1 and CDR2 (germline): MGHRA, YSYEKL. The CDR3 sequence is CASSQAAGWDTQYF. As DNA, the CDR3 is TGCGCCAGCAGCCAAGCGGCGGGGTGGGATACGCAGTATTTT.

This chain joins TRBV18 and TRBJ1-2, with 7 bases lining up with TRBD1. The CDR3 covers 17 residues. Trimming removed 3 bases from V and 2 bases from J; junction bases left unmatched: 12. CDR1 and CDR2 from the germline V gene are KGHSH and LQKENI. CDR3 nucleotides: TGTGCCAGCTCACCGGACCCCGGGACAGAGAAGAACTATGGCTACACCTTC. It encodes CASSPDPGTEKNYGYTF.

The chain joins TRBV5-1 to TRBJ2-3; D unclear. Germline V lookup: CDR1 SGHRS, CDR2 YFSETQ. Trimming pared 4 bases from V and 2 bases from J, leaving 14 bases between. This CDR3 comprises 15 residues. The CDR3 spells CASSPTQTNTDTQYF. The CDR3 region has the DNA TGCGCCAGCAGCCCAACACAGACGAACACAGATACGCAGTATTTT.

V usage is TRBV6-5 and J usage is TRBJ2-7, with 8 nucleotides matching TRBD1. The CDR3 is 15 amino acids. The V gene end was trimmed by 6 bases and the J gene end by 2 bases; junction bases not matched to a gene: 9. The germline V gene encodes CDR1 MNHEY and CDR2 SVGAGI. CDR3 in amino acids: CASRVAGQGAYEQYF. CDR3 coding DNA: TGTGCCAGCAGGGTGGCTGGACAGGGAGCCTACGAGCAGTACTTC.

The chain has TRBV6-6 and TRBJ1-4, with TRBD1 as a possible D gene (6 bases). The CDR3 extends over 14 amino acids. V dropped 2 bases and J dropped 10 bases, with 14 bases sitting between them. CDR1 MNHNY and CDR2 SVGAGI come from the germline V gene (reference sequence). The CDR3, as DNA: TGTGCCAGCAGTTACGGGGGGGGGCTTGGAAAACTGTTTTTT. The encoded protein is CASSYGGGLGKLFF.

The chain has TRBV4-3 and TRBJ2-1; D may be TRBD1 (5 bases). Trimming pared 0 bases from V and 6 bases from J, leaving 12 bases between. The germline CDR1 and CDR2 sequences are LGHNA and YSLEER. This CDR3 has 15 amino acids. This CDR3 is CASSQDYMGRNEQFF. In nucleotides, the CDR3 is TGCGCCAGCAGCCAAGATTATATGGGGCGCAATGAGCAGTTCTTC.

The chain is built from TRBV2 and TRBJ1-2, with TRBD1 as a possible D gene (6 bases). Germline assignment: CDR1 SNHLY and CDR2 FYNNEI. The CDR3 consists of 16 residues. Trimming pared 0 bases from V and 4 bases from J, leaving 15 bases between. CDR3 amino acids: CASSEALEGESYGYTF. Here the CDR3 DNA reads TGTGCCAGCAGTGAAGCGCTTGAGGGGGAGTCCTATGGCTACACCTTC.

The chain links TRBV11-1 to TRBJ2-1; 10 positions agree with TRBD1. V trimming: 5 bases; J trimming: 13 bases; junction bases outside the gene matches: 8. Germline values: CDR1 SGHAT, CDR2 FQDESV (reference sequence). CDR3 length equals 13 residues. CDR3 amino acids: CASSADRGRGQFF. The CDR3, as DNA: TGTGCCAGCAGCGCTGACAGGGGGCGCGGCCAGTTCTTC.

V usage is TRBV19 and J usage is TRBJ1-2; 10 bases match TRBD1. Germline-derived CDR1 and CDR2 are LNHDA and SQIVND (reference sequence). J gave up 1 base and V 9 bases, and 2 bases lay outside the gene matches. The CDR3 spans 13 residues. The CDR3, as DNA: TGTGCCAGCCGGACAGGGGGTAACTATGGCTACACCTTC. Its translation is CASRTGGNYGYTF.

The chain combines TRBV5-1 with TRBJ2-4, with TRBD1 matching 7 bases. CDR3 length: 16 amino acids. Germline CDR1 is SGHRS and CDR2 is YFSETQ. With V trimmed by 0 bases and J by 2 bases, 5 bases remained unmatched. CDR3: CASSLEGGATKNIQYF. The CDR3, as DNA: TGCGCCAGCAGCTTGGAAGGGGGCGCGACCAAAAACATTCAGTACTTC.